The 5 T cell receptor beta chains listed next were all sequenced from one sample in a study of blood T cells in healthy people across ages. Primed by a sample-barcoded 5' primer and a J-beta primer mix, a second PCR proceeded for roughly 6 to 12 cycles. TCRdb passed the 5' RACE reads through MiXCR, listing each CDR3 protein once. The data contain 700,000 or so distinct CDR3 sequences, 20% to 25% of them seen just once; the ten biggest clones take up around a fifth. The sequenced material came from blood. Receptor source: a man aged 70 or older in good health.

The sample holds a few counts of this clonotype. The chain employs TRBV10-3 and TRBJ2-5; tentatively, D is TRBD2 (5 bases). Deletions cut 10 bases from V and 5 bases from J, with 17 bases between. The germline V gene has CDR1 ENHRY and CDR2 SYGVKD. This CDR3 has 13 amino acids. In DNA form, the CDR3 reads TGTGCCACCTCCGCGAGGGAATCCGAGACCCAGTACTTC. Translation gives CATSARESETQYF.

The gene calls are TRBV20-1 and TRBJ1-5, with D unresolved. V lost 6 bases, J lost 3 bases, and 12 bases lay in between. Germline V gene lookup returns CDR1 DFQATT and CDR2 SNEGSKA (reference sequence). The CDR3 has 13 amino acids. The CDR3 coding sequence is TGCAGTGCCGAGTGGGTGAACAATCAGCCCCAGCATTTT. This sequence encodes CSAEWVNNQPQHF.

This clonotype came up many times. The CDR3 coding sequence is TGTGCCAGCAGGTATGGGACAGGGCACTACAATGAGCAGTTCTTC. Its protein is CASRYGTGHYNEQFF. This chain links TRBV6-6 with TRBJ2-1; 9 nucleotides agree with TRBD1. V shed 6 bases, J shed 3 bases, and the junction held 6 bases outside the gene matches. Germline CDR1 MNHNY, CDR2 SVGAGI (reference sequence). There are 15 residues in the CDR3.

The sample holds a few counts of this clonotype. The chain links TRBV12-3 or TRBV12-4 to TRBJ1-5; D not resolved. V was cut by 3 bases and J by 4 bases, with 4 bases left in between. CDR3 length: 12 residues. The CDR3 nucleotides read TGTGCCAGCAGTTTTAAAAATCAGCCCCAGCATTTT. It is translated as CASSFKNQPQHF.

This clonotype was recorded a few times. The chain employs TRBV6-2 or TRBV6-3 and TRBJ1-1; D is unclear. Trimming left V 2 bases short and J 2 bases short, with 6 bases between. The CDR3 spans 13 residues. Germline CDR1 reads MNHEY; CDR2 reads SVGEGT. The DNA of the CDR3 is TGTGCCAGCAGTTACGGGTCCAACACTGAAGCTTTCTTT. Protein sequence: CASSYGSNTEAFF.